The entry that follows covers one TCR beta chain sequence. These data originate in a study of blood T cell repertoires in COVID-19. Study as a whole: COVID-19 samples, acute and convalescent, were from the United States, Italy and Spain. In each case, the material was cDNA or gDNA derived from T cells, B-cell-depleted T cells, or PBMCs.

This CDR3 has 15 amino acids. J gave up 4 bases and V 0 bases, and 4 bases lay outside the gene matches. The germline V gene encodes CDR1 GTSNPN and CDR2 SVGIG (reference sequence). Authors' data handling: Amplification of reference gene primers was used by the study to estimate nucleated cell counts. Data came from immunoSEQ multiplex PCR; TCRdb stores just in-frame clones and leaves some out. Clonal size and the V and J genes are those of that table, whereas D and trimming came from the DNA. Of approximately 230,000 clones in the sample, around 83% are singletons; the top ten hold 4.5% to 7%. This sequence was found in a man aged 80 or over with acute or convalescent COVID-19. Sequencing was performed on peripheral blood. This chain connects TRBV30 to TRBJ1-2; 11 nucleotides line up with TRBD1. The CDR3 bases are TGTGCCTGGAGTGTGGGGACAGGGGGAATCTATGGCTACACCTTC. Translated: CAWSVGTGGIYGYTF.